The sample holds one count of the clone carrying this T cell receptor (beta chain). Its specificity is unknown. TCRdb keeps only in-frame clones here, not all; method: immunoSEQ multiplex PCR. Among a few hundred thousand clones listed, roughly four fifths were seen once. Germline V gives CDR1 SGHNT, CDR2 YYREEE (reference sequence). The CDR3 covers 16 residues. Trimming pared 4 bases from V and 3 bases from J, leaving 19 bases between. These data are taken from a study of Ad26.COV2.S vaccination and SARS-CoV-2 variants. Background on the study: It was the COV1001 Ad26.COV2.S trial arm that included the donor. Notes on the study in general: Marked by substantial breadth, spike-specific CD8+ and CD4+ T cell responses were reportedly seen after vaccination.

The treatment is: around 19 received Ad26.COV2.S at low or high dose, single or two shots; about five received placebo; per-sample allocation not given. Following the first vaccine or placebo injection, samples were taken on day 63. This specimen was peripheral blood, taken in a trial of Ad26.COV2.S vaccine versus placebo. The receptor was isolated from a person between 18 and 65 years old who received the Ad26.COV2.S COVID-19 vaccine or a placebo. The chain recombines TRBV5-4 with TRBJ1-1; weak D call: TRBD1 (6 bases). The CDR3: CASSPSRGGLDTEAFF. The CDR3 DNA sequence: TGTGCCAGCAGCCCCTCGCGAGGGGGGCTCGACACTGAAGCTTTCTTT.